This T cell receptor (beta chain) was found in a study of a mutant IDH1 vaccine in newly diagnosed glioma. Study details: Eight vaccinations reached patients in weeks 1, 3, 5, 7, 11, 15, 19 and 23. Vaccination started 4-6 weeks after radiotherapy alone, or with temozolomide cycles.

As for this clone: The antigen remains undetermined.

Sequencing was performed with immunoSEQ multiplex PCR; in TCRdb, only in-frame clones are kept and a portion is missing. In the table there are fewer than 100,000 clones, roughly 91% of which are singletons. Time point of the sample: week 5, during vaccination. Vaccination used 300 ug of mutant IDH1 20-mer peptide per dose, with topical imiquimod. Those who donated had recent WHO grade 3 or 4 IDH1-mutant, ATRX-lost astrocytomas. Trimming pared 1 base from V and 5 bases from J, leaving 9 bases between. In germline, CDR1 is SGHAT, CDR2 FQNNGV. The CDR3 runs to 13 residues. The receptor comes from a woman aged 45-65 years with glioma. The specimen comprised PBMCs, sampled from a glioma patient whose treatment included an IDH1 peptide vaccine. The genes are TRBV11-2 and TRBJ2-7, with TRBD1 as a possible D gene (6 bases). DNA of the CDR3: TGTGCCAGCAGCTTAGCAGGGGTAAACGAGCAGTACTTC. Its protein product is CASSLAGVNEQYF.